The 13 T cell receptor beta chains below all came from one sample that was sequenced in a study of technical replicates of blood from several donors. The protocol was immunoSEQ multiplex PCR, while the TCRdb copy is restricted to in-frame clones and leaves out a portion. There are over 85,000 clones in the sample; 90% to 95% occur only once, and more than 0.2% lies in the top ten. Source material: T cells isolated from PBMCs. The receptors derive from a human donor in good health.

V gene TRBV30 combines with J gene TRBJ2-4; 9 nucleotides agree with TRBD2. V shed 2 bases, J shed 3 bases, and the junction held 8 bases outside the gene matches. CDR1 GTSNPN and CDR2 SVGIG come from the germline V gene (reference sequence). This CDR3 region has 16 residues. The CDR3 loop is CAWSPAGLAGKNIQYF. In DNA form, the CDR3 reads TGTGCCTGGAGTCCAGCGGGACTAGCCGGCAAAAACATTCAGTACTTC.

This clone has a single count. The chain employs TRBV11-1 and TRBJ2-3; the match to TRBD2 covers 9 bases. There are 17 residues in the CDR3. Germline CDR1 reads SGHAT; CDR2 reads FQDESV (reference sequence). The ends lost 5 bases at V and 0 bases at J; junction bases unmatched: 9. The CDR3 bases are TGTGCCAGCAGCGTTAGCGGGGGTACCCCTAGCACAGATACGCAGTATTTT. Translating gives CASSVSGGTPSTDTQYF.

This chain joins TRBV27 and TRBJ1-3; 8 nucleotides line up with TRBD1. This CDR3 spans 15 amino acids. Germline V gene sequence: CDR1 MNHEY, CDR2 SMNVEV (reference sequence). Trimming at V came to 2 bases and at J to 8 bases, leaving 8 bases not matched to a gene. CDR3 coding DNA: TGTGCCAGCAGTTTAATGGCAGGGGGCGCATACACCATATATTTT. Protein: CASSLMAGGAYTIYF.

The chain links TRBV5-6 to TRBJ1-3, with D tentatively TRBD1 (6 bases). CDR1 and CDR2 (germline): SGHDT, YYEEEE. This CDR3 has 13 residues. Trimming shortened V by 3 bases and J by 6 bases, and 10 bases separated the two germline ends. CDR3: CASSSYRVNTIYF. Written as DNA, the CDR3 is TGTGCCAGCAGCTCCTACAGGGTAAACACCATATATTTT. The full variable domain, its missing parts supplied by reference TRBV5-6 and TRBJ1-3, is DAGVTQSPTHLIKTRGQQVTLRCSPKSGHDTVSWYQQALGQGPQFIFQYYEEEERQRGNFPDRFSGHQFPNYSSELNVNALLLGDSALYLCASSSYRVNTIYFGEGSWLTVV.

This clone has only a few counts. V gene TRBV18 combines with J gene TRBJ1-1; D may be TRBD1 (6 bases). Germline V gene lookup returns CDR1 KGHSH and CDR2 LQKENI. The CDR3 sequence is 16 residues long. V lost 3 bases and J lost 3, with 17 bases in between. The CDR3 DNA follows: TGTGCCAGCTCACCCCTCCCAGGGGAAGGGGACACTGAAGCTTTCTTT. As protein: CASSPLPGEGDTEAFF. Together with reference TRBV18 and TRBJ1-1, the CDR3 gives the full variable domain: NAGVMQNPRHLVRRRGQEARLRCSPMKGHSHVYWYRQLPEEGLKFMVYLQKENIIDESGMPKERFSAEFPKEGPSILRIQQVVRGDSAAYFCASSPLPGEGDTEAFFGQGTRLTVV.

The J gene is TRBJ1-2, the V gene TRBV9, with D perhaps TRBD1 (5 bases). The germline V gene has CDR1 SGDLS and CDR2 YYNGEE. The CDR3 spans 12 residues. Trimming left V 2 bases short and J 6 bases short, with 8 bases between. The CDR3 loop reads CASSVGHDGYTF. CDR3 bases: TGTGCCAGCAGCGTGGGGCACGATGGCTACACCTTC.

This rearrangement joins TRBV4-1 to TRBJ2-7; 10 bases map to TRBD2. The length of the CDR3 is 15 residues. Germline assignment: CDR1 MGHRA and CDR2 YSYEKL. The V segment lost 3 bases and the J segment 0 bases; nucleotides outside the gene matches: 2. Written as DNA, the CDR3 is TGCGCCAGCAGCCACCGGACTAGCGGCTCCTACGAGCAGTACTTC. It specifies CASSHRTSGSYEQYF.

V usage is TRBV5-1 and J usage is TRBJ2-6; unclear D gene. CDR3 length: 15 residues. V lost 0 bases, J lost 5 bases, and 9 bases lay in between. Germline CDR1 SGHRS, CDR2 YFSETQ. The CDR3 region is CASSLDGFRANVLTF. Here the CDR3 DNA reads TGCGCCAGCAGCTTGGACGGGTTTAGGGCCAACGTCCTGACTTTC.

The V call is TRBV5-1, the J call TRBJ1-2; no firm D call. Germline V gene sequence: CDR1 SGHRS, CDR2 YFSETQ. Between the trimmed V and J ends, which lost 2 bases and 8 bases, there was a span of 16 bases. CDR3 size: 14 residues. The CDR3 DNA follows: TGCGCCAGCAGCTTTCCGGCCCCACCGCGGGGCTACACCTTC. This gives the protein CASSFPAPPRGYTF.

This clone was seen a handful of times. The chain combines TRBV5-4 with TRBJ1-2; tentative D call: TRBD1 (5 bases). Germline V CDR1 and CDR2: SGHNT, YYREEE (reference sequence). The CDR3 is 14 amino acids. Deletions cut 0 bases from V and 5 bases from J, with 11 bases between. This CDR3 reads CASSLEGWDYGYTF. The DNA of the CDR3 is TGTGCCAGCAGCTTGGAGGGGTGGGATTATGGCTACACCTTC. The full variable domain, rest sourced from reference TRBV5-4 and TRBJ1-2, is ETGVTQSPTHLIKTRGQQVTLRCSSQSGHNTVSWYQQALGQGPQFIFQYYREEENGRGNFPPRFSGLQFPNYSSELNVNALELDDSALYLCASSLEGWDYGYTFGSGTRLTVV.

The CDR3: CASSLWGTGGLTGNTIYF. The CDR3 DNA reads as TGCGCCAGCAGCTTGTGGGGGACAGGGGGCTTAACTGGAAACACCATATATTTT. The chain couples TRBV5-1 to TRBJ1-3; TRBD1 agrees at 12 bases. Germline CDR1 and CDR2: SGHRS and YFSETQ. After removal of 1 base from V and 2 bases from J, the junction contained 7 bases not matched to a gene. The CDR3 extends over 18 amino acids.

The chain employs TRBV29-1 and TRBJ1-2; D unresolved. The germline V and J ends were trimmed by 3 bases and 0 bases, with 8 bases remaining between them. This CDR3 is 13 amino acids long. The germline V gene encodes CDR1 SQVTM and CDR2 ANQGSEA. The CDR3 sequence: CSVDRGPNYGYTF. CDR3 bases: TGCAGCGTTGACCGAGGCCCTAACTATGGCTACACCTTC.

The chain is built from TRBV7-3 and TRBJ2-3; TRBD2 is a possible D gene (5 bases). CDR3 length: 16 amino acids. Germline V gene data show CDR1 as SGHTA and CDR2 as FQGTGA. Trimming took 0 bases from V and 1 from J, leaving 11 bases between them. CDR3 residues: CASSLTSAGGTDTQYF. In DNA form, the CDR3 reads TGTGCCAGCAGCTTAACTAGCGCTGGGGGCACAGATACGCAGTATTTT.